What follows are 25 T cell receptor beta chains derived from one specimen sequenced in a study of blood T cell repertoires in COVID-19. Sequencing was performed with immunoSEQ multiplex PCR; in TCRdb, only in-frame clones are kept and a portion is missing. The profile shows fewer than 80,000 clones, 73% of them singletons. What was sequenced was peripheral blood. Source of these receptors: a man between 60 and 70 years old with acute or convalescent COVID-19.

A single count supports this clone. The chain employs TRBV6-5 and TRBJ2-5; TRBD2 matches 10 bases. V lost 7 bases and J lost 7; bases outside the gene matches: 12. CDR3 length: 15 residues. The V gene's germline CDR1 is MNHEY and CDR2 SVGAGI. The CDR3 here is CASTLSGGRFGTQYF. The CDR3 coding sequence is TGTGCCAGCACCCTTAGCGGGGGGAGGTTCGGGACCCAGTACTTC.

This chain uses TRBV2 with TRBJ2-6; D is unresolved. Germline assignment: CDR1 SNHLY and CDR2 FYNNEI. The V and J ends lost 3 bases and 0 bases respectively, with 9 bases between them. The CDR3 loop spans 16 amino acids. For the CDR3, the DNA is TGTGCCAGCAGTGACGAGGAGTTCTCTGGGGCCAACGTCCTGACTTTC. This codes for CASSDEEFSGANVLTF.

For this clone: The sample has other DNA sequences that encode this CDR3 too. The chain employs TRBV18 and TRBJ2-7, with D possibly TRBD2 on 6 matching bases. V lost 3 bases to trimming and J lost 6 bases, with 6 bases between them. Germline V gives CDR1 KGHSH, CDR2 LQKENI. This CDR3 spans 11 amino acids. The DNA for the CDR3 is TGTGCCAGCTCACCGGGGGGCGAGCAGTACGTC. This sequence encodes CASSPGGEQYV.

This clone was counted a single time. The genes are TRBV6-5 and TRBJ2-7, with a tentative D call TRBD1 (5 bases). Germline CDR1 is MNHEY and CDR2 is SVGAGI. The length of the CDR3 is 12 residues. The V and J ends lost 8 bases and 3 bases respectively, with 11 bases between them. The CDR3 bases are TGTGCCAGCGGGGCTTCGAGCTACGAGCAGTACTTC. Its protein product is CASGASSYEQYF.

The chain is built from TRBV10-3 and TRBJ1-2; 8 bases line up with TRBD1. Trimming cost V 0 bases and J 8 bases; bases outside gene matches: 14. This CDR3 region has 17 residues. Per germline, CDR1 ENHRY and CDR2 SYGVKD. CDR3 DNA sequence: TGTGCCATCAGTGAGTCTAAAGAAGCCCAGGGGGCATTAGGCTACACCTTC. Amino acid sequence: CAISESKEAQGALGYTF.

This clone was detected once. V and J are TRBV25-1 and TRBJ2-1, with TRBD2 matching 7 bases. The CDR3 contains 17 residues. Germline CDR1 MGHDK, CDR2 SYGVNS. Trimming cost V 2 bases and J 3 bases; bases outside gene matches: 10. CDR3 DNA: TGTGCCAGCAGTGAAGGAAGGGCTAGCGGTAACTACAATGAGCAGTTCTTC. Its translation: CASSEGRASGNYNEQFF.

The chain is built from TRBV2 and TRBJ2-5, with D unresolved. Germline V gene sequence: CDR1 SNHLY, CDR2 FYNNEI. This CDR3 has 11 residues. Trimming cost V 6 bases and J 4 bases, with 6 bases left between them. CDR3 in DNA: TGTGCCAGCAGCGAGCGAGAGACCCAGTACTTC. Protein product: CASSERETQYF.

The V call is TRBV24-1, the J call TRBJ2-1; D is undetermined. The germline V and J ends were trimmed by 4 bases and 5 bases, with 8 bases remaining between them. Germline CDR1 KGHDR, CDR2 SFDVKD. The CDR3 length is 13 residues. The chain's CDR3 is CATSDQIDNEQFF. Here the CDR3 DNA reads TGTGCCACCAGTGACCAGATTGACAATGAGCAGTTCTTC.

The J gene is TRBJ1-1, the V gene TRBV5-1; 9 bases map to TRBD1. Germline trimming cut 0 bases from V and 6 bases from J; bases unmatched to any gene: 6. This CDR3 is 15 amino acids long. CDR1 SGHRS and CDR2 YFSETQ come from the germline V gene. CDR3 coding DNA: TGCGCCAGCAGCTTGGCGAGGACAGGGGCTTCTGAAGCTTTCTTT. Protein: CASSLARTGASEAFF.

The chain employs TRBV5-6 and TRBJ2-2; the D gene is possibly TRBD2 (6 bases). This CDR3 has 17 residues. Trimming removed 4 bases from V and 3 bases from J, with 19 bases in between. CDR1 SGHDT and CDR2 YYEEEE come from the germline V gene. CDR3 DNA: TGTGCCAGCAGCCCGGACGGCGGGGTATTGCACACCGGGGAGCTGTTTTTT. It specifies CASSPDGGVLHTGELFF.

The chain carries TRBV6-5 and TRBJ1-3; the D is unclear. This CDR3 is 12 amino acids long. V was cut by 5 bases and J by 9 bases, with 11 bases left in between. Looked up from germline, CDR1 is MNHEY and CDR2 is SVGAGI. The CDR3 DNA follows: TGTGCCAGCAGTCTAATCGCGGGCACCATATATTTT. It codes for CASSLIAGTIYF.

The CDR3 DNA reads as TGTGCCAGCAGCGCCGGGACAGGGGATGGAAGAGCTTTCTTT. This encodes CASSAGTGDGRAFF. This chain links TRBV9 with TRBJ1-1; 10 bases are shared with TRBD1. Germline trimming cut 3 bases from V and 10 bases from J; bases unmatched to any gene: 9. The CDR3 has 14 amino acids. Germline CDR1 SGDLS, CDR2 YYNGEE.

The V gene is TRBV5-1, the J gene TRBJ1-1, with no clear D. Trimming shortened V by 2 bases and J by 1 base, and 9 bases separated the two germline ends. Per germline, CDR1 SGHRS and CDR2 YFSETQ. The CDR3 has 14 residues. The CDR3 bases are TGCGCCAGCAGCTTTGGGCAGTCGAACACTGAAGCTTTCTTT. This sequence encodes CASSFGQSNTEAFF.

The J gene is TRBJ1-2, the V gene TRBV5-1; 11 bases fit TRBD1. CDR3 length: 14 amino acids. Germline CDR1 and CDR2: SGHRS and YFSETQ. V shed 4 bases, J shed 5 bases, and the junction held 4 bases outside the gene matches. DNA for the CDR3: TGCGCCAGCAGCGGACAGGGGGCAGAGTATGGCTACACCTTC. This translates into CASSGQGAEYGYTF.

The chain has TRBV13 and TRBJ1-1, with D possibly being TRBD1 (5 bases). Germline V lookup: CDR1 PRHDT, CDR2 FYEKMQ (reference sequence). This CDR3 spans 15 amino acids. Trimming took off 5 bases at V and 2 bases at J, with 15 bases between the two ends. The chain's CDR3 is CASSPRGDANTEAFF. The CDR3 coding sequence is TGTGCCAGCAGCCCAAGGGGTGATGCTAACACTGAAGCTTTCTTT.

The V call is TRBV28, the J call TRBJ1-5, with D possibly being TRBD1 (6 bases). The CDR3 covers 15 residues. Germline loops: CDR1 MDHEN, CDR2 SYDVKM. The ends were cut back, 2 bases at V and 4 bases at J, with 12 bases in the middle. The CDR3 DNA is TGTGCCAGCAGTTTAAGAACAGGGCAAAATCAGCCCCAGCATTTT. Translation gives CASSLRTGQNQPQHF.

The rearrangement joins TRBV5-1 to TRBJ2-3, with unresolved D. V was trimmed by 3 bases and J by 2 bases, leaving 10 bases between them. Germline CDR1 SGHRS, CDR2 YFSETQ. This CDR3 has 14 residues. CDR3 in amino acids: CASSSLITTDTQYF. The CDR3 DNA reads TGCGCCAGCAGCTCTCTAATTACCACAGATACGCAGTATTTT.

The rearrangement joins TRBV28 to TRBJ1-2, with D possibly matching TRBD1 (5 bases). CDR3 length equals 14 residues. CDR1 and CDR2 from the germline V gene are MDHEN and SYDVKM. Trimming pared 4 bases from V and 4 bases from J, leaving 13 bases between. CDR3 amino acids: CASSSPTGSYGYTF. The CDR3 coding sequence is TGTGCCAGCAGTTCGCCCACAGGTAGCTATGGCTACACCTTC.

The V and J genes are TRBV3-1 (or the pseudogene TRBV3-2) and TRBJ2-6; D not certain. This CDR3 spans 17 amino acids. The V and J ends lost 0 bases and 0 bases respectively, with 9 bases between them. Germline V lookup: CDR1 LGHDT, CDR2 YNNKEL (reference sequence). The CDR3 DNA is TGTGCCAGCAGCCAAGATTACAGATCCTCTGGGGCCAACGTCCTGACTTTC. Translation gives CASSQDYRSSGANVLTF.

This sequence joins TRBV5-1 and TRBJ1-1; D possibly corresponds to TRBD1 (5 bases). There are 14 residues in the CDR3. V was pared by 4 bases and J by 1 base, with 11 bases between. Germline V gene data show CDR1 as SGHRS and CDR2 as YFSETQ. CDR3 sequence reads: CASSGGTGNTEAFF. The CDR3 DNA is TGCGCCAGCAGCGGGGGGACGGGGAACACTGAAGCTTTCTTT.

The genes are TRBV25-1 and TRBJ2-1, with 7 nucleotides matching TRBD1. Germline V gene data show CDR1 as MGHDK and CDR2 as SYGVNS. V lost 3 bases and J lost 4; bases outside the gene matches: 6. The CDR3 runs 15 residues. The CDR3 loop reads CASSDRTGEYNEQFF. CDR3 sequence (DNA): TGTGCCAGCAGTGACCGGACAGGCGAATACAATGAGCAGTTCTTC.

The CDR3 sequence: CASSIADRVLATNEKLFF. CDR3 nucleotide sequence: TGTGCCAGCAGCATCGCCGACAGGGTCCTAGCAACTAATGAAAAACTGTTTTTT. The V call is TRBV28, the J call TRBJ1-4, with 7 positions matching TRBD1. Germline V CDR1 and CDR2: MDHEN, SYDVKM. The length of the CDR3 is 18 residues. Losses at the gene ends were 6 bases for V and 0 bases for J; bases not matched to a gene: 13.

This clone was observed a few times. The chain is built from TRBV7-8 and TRBJ2-7, with D perhaps TRBD2 (6 bases). V lost 2 bases to trimming and J lost 3 bases, with 8 bases between them. Germline CDR1 is SGHVS and CDR2 is FQNEAQ. The CDR3 has 13 residues. The CDR3 sequence is CASSLRRDYEQYF. The CDR3 nucleotides read TGTGCCAGCAGCTTACGGAGGGACTACGAGCAGTACTTC.

This chain links TRBV10-3 with TRBJ2-7; TRBD1 matches at 8 bases. Germline V gene sequence: CDR1 ENHRY, CDR2 SYGVKD. Trimming cost V 6 bases and J 4 bases; bases outside gene matches: 11. CDR3 length: 15 amino acids. The CDR3 nucleotides read TGTGCCATCAGATCCGGACAGGGAATACCTTACGAGCAGTACGTC. Its protein product is CAIRSGQGIPYEQYV.

The sample holds one count of this clone. The chain couples TRBV19 to TRBJ1-2; maybe TRBD1 (5 bases). V was cut by 1 base and J by 8 bases, with 14 bases left in between. The V gene's germline CDR1 is LNHDA and CDR2 SQIVND (reference sequence). This CDR3 comprises 14 residues. CDR3 protein: CASSIVSRAAGYTF. CDR3 DNA sequence: TGTGCCAGTAGTATAGTAAGCAGGGCGGCGGGCTACACCTTC.